These 27 T cell receptor beta chains were sequenced from one sample in a study of shared clonotypes between healthy human individuals. Terminally differentiated effector memory CD45RA+ cells were excluded by CCR7 positive selection of CD45RO-negative cells. Here immunoSEQ multiplex PCR was the method, and the copy in TCRdb shows in-frame clones only, minus some. The table has roughly 590,000 clones, roughly 96% seen once. The sequencing sample was made of naive CD8+ T cells sorted from blood. These receptors were taken from a woman in her twenties or thirties in good health.

The chain recombines TRBV14 with TRBJ2-3; TRBD2 aligns across 9 bases. This CDR3 spans 18 amino acids. After removal of 0 bases from V and 2 bases from J, the junction contained 9 bases not matched to a gene. Germline CDR1 SGHDN, CDR2 FVKESK. Here the CDR3 reads CASSQEGPIAGATDTQYF. In nucleotides, the CDR3 is TGTGCCAGCAGCCAAGAGGGCCCAATAGCGGGAGCCACAGATACGCAGTATTTT.

V and J are TRBV5-1 and TRBJ2-1; D unresolved. The CDR3 sequence is 14 residues long. Germline-derived CDR1 and CDR2 are SGHRS and YFSETQ. V lost 4 bases and J lost 0, with 8 bases in between. This chain's CDR3 is CASSRTVSYNEQFF. Written as DNA, the CDR3 is TGCGCCAGCAGCAGGACGGTCTCCTACAATGAGCAGTTCTTC. The full variable domain, its missing parts supplied by reference TRBV5-1 and TRBJ2-1, is KAGVTQTPRYLIKTRGQQVTLSCSPISGHRSVSWYQQTPGQGLQFLFEYFSETQRNKGNFPGRFSGRQFSNSRSEMNVSTLELGDSALYLCASSRTVSYNEQFFGPGTRLTVL.

The V gene is TRBV19, the J gene TRBJ2-5; TRBD2 aligns across 14 bases. The junction had 10 bases not matched to a gene; V was cut back by 4 bases and J by 3 bases. CDR3 size: 18 residues. Germline lookup yields CDR1 LNHDA and CDR2 SQIVND (reference sequence). CDR3 bases: TGTGCCAGTAGTACGGGACTAGCGGGAGCTTCCGCCGAAGAGACCCAGTACTTC. The encoded protein is CASSTGLAGASAEETQYF.

This clone showed up just once. The chain employs TRBV27 and TRBJ2-2, with TRBD1 matching over 8 bases. Germline V gene sequence: CDR1 MNHEY, CDR2 SMNVEV (reference sequence). The CDR3 extends over 13 amino acids. Germline trimming cut 3 bases from V and 6 bases from J; bases unmatched to any gene: 0. The DNA of the CDR3 is TGTGCCAGCAGTTTGACAGGGGCCGGGGAGCTGTTTTTT. This encodes CASSLTGAGELFF.

The chain links TRBV10-3 to TRBJ1-4; D is undetermined. The CDR3 runs 18 residues. V was pared by 2 bases and J by 5 bases, with 21 bases between. Germline loops: CDR1 ENHRY, CDR2 SYGVKD. CDR3 bases: TGTGCCATCAGTGAGCTAGACGTGGGGATGGGCCAAAATGAAAAACTGTTTTTT. The encoded protein is CAISELDVGMGQNEKLFF.

The chain couples TRBV9 to TRBJ2-7, with D perhaps TRBD1 (6 bases). The germline V and J ends were trimmed by 3 bases and 0 bases, with 7 bases remaining between them. CDR1 is SGDLS and CDR2 is YYNGEE in the germline V gene. The CDR3 contains 13 residues. The CDR3 sequence is CASSEDSSYEQYF. CDR3 nucleotide sequence: TGTGCCAGCAGCGAGGACAGCTCCTACGAGCAGTACTTC.

This chain links TRBV7-8 with TRBJ2-5; D gene unclear. V shed 1 base and J shed 0 bases, with 9 bases lying between them. CDR1 and CDR2 (germline): SGHVS, FQNEAQ. CDR3 length: 15 amino acids. DNA for the CDR3: TGTGCCAGCAGCTTAGTTCGCAGTTACCAAGAGACCCAGTACTTC. This gives the protein CASSLVRSYQETQYF.

The V and J genes are TRBV11-1 and TRBJ1-6, with D possibly being TRBD1 (6 bases). The CDR3 contains 14 residues. Trimming removed 5 bases from V and 8 bases from J, with 13 bases in between. The germline V gene has CDR1 SGHAT and CDR2 FQDESV (reference sequence). The CDR3 is CASSPGGPDSPLHF. In DNA, the CDR3 is TGTGCCAGCAGCCCGGGGGGGCCCGATTCACCCCTCCACTTT.

The V call is TRBV19, the J call TRBJ1-2; D possibly corresponds to TRBD1 (6 bases). The germline CDR1 and CDR2 sequences are LNHDA and SQIVND (reference sequence). There are 18 residues in the CDR3. Trimming pared 5 bases from V and 3 bases from J, leaving 25 bases between. CDR3 in DNA: TGTGCCAGTAGTGTTTGGTTGGGGGGCGCTTTACCCGACTATGGCTACACCTTC. Protein sequence: CASSVWLGGALPDYGYTF.

This chain joins TRBV29-1 and TRBJ2-1, with TRBD2 matching 7 bases. This CDR3 region has 13 residues. The ends lost 6 bases at V and 4 bases at J; junction bases unmatched: 6. Looked up from germline, CDR1 is SQVTM and CDR2 is ANQGSEA. The CDR3 region has the DNA TGCAGCGTCAGGACTAGTAATTACAATGAGCAGTTCTTC. Amino acids: CSVRTSNYNEQFF.

The chain recombines TRBV14 with TRBJ2-5; the D is unclear. The ends were cut back, 2 bases at V and 5 bases at J, with 12 bases in the middle. The CDR3 contains 14 residues. From germline, CDR1 is SGHDN and CDR2 FVKESK. Here the CDR3 reads CASSQRTSGETQYF. The CDR3 DNA is TGTGCCAGCAGCCAAAGGACCTCCGGGGAGACCCAGTACTTC.

This chain uses TRBV9 with TRBJ1-2; the D gene is possibly TRBD1 (5 bases). V was shortened by 0 bases and J by 5 bases, with 14 bases between the two germline ends. Germline V gives CDR1 SGDLS, CDR2 YYNGEE. The CDR3 loop spans 15 amino acids. The CDR3 region is CASSVEWTTDYGYTF. In nucleotides, the CDR3 is TGTGCCAGCAGCGTAGAGTGGACAACGGATTATGGCTACACCTTC.

V is TRBV7-8 and J is TRBJ2-5; TRBD2 matches 9 bases. The CDR3 totals 17 residues. The germline V gene encodes CDR1 SGHVS and CDR2 FQNEAQ. V lost 4 bases, J lost 5 bases, and 14 bases stayed unmatched. The DNA for the CDR3 is TGTGCCAGCAGCTACCTGCGGCCTAGCGGGACCGGGGAGACCCAGTACTTC. This translates into CASSYLRPSGTGETQYF.

The chain links TRBV6-1 to TRBJ2-3, with 11 bases matching TRBD2. CDR3 length equals 15 residues. With 11 bases clipped from V and 4 bases from J, the junction kept 11 bases outside the gene matches. Germline lookup yields CDR1 MNHNS and CDR2 SASEGT. The CDR3 region has the DNA TGTGCCGACGCCCGATTAGCGGGAGGGCCAGATACGCAGTATTTT. This translates into CADARLAGGPDTQYF.

The rearrangement joins TRBV6-5 to TRBJ1-1; D gene ambiguous. This CDR3 region has 13 residues. CDR1 and CDR2 from the germline V gene are MNHEY and SVGAGI. Trimming took off 4 bases at V and 0 bases at J, with 6 bases between the two ends. CDR3 amino acids: CASSLQVNTEAFF. DNA of the CDR3: TGTGCCAGCAGTTTGCAGGTGAACACTGAAGCTTTCTTT.

The chain links TRBV4-2 to TRBJ2-5, with D maybe TRBD2 (7 bases). Per the germline V gene, CDR1 is LGHNA and CDR2 is YNFKEQ. Trimming stripped 0 bases from V and 5 bases from J, with 19 bases between. The CDR3 length is 17 residues. This CDR3 is CASSQEGSSGGGETQYF. DNA of the CDR3: TGTGCCAGCAGCCAAGAGGGCTCTAGCGGAGGGGGGGAGACCCAGTACTTC.

The chain uses TRBV6-5 and TRBJ1-6; the D gene is possibly TRBD1 (6 bases). The V end was cut by 2 bases, the J end by 5 bases, with 7 bases between. This CDR3 comprises 14 residues. CDR1 is MNHEY and CDR2 is SVGAGI in the germline V gene. CDR3 region: CASSYRGNNSPLHF. CDR3 nucleotide sequence: TGTGCCAGCAGTTACAGGGGGAATAATTCACCCCTCCACTTT.

The J gene is TRBJ2-7, the V gene TRBV5-6; 8 bases line up with TRBD1. The CDR3 has 15 residues. Unmatched junction bases numbered 5, after V lost 0 bases and J lost 3 bases. In germline, CDR1 is SGHDT, CDR2 YYEEEE. The CDR3 region has the DNA TGTGCCAGCAGCTTGGGGTCCGGGACAGGCTACGAGCAGTACTTC. This gives the protein CASSLGSGTGYEQYF. The full variable domain, with the rest looked up from reference TRBV5-6 and TRBJ2-7, is DAGVTQSPTHLIKTRGQQVTLRCSPKSGHDTVSWYQQALGQGPQFIFQYYEEEERQRGNFPDRFSGHQFPNYSSELNVNALLLGDSALYLCASSLGSGTGYEQYFGPGTRLTVT.

The CDR3: CASSLTGSYEQYF. The CDR3 region has the DNA TGTGCCAGCAGTTTGACAGGGTCTTACGAGCAGTACTTC. The J gene is TRBJ2-7, the V gene TRBV6-1, with 7 bases aligning to TRBD1. Germline CDR1 and CDR2: MNHNS and SASEGT. The CDR3 is 13 residues long. The junction had 5 bases not matched to a gene; V was cut back by 5 bases and J by 4 bases.

This sequence joins TRBV6-4 and TRBJ2-1, with 7 bases matching TRBD1. The V gene end was trimmed by 4 bases and the J gene end by 4 bases; junction bases not matched to a gene: 1. CDR1 and CDR2 from the germline V gene are MRHNA and SNTAGT. This CDR3 contains 13 residues. The CDR3 here is CASSGGQYNEQFF. Here the CDR3 DNA reads TGTGCCAGCAGTGGGGGACAGTACAATGAGCAGTTCTTC.

This clone was seen only once. The chain links TRBV19 to TRBJ2-3; no definite D call. Trimming stripped 6 bases from V and 0 bases from J, with 7 bases between. Germline V gene data show CDR1 as LNHDA and CDR2 as SQIVND (reference sequence). The CDR3 contains 13 residues. The CDR3 sequence is CASSPISTDTQYF. In DNA, the CDR3 is TGTGCCAGTAGCCCTATTAGCACAGATACGCAGTATTTT.

The rearrangement links TRBV4-1 to TRBJ2-1; the D call may be TRBD1 or TRBD2 (5 bases each). Trimming pared 0 bases from V and 9 bases from J, leaving 18 bases between. The CDR3 is made up of 16 amino acids. Germline CDR1 is MGHRA and CDR2 is YSYEKL. The chain's CDR3 is CASSQDWARGVFEQFF. The DNA for the CDR3 is TGCGCCAGCAGCCAAGATTGGGCTAGGGGAGTTTTTGAGCAGTTCTTC.

The chain carries TRBV4-2 and TRBJ1-1, with TRBD1 matching 9 bases. V lost 0 bases, J lost 11 bases, and 7 bases stayed unmatched. Germline V gene data show CDR1 as LGHNA and CDR2 as YNFKEQ. There are 14 residues in the CDR3. The CDR3 sequence is CASSQDLGTGTAFF. The DNA for the CDR3 is TGTGCCAGCAGCCAAGATTTGGGGACAGGGACGGCTTTCTTT.

This clone was seen more than once but under ten times. The chain combines TRBV27 with TRBJ1-1; the D gene is possibly TRBD1 (6 bases). Germline V gene data show CDR1 as MNHEY and CDR2 as SMNVEV (reference sequence). V lost 3 bases and J 10 bases, leaving 12 bases between the germline ends. This CDR3 region has 12 residues. The CDR3 reads CASSLPGHGAFF. DNA for the CDR3: TGTGCCAGCAGTTTGCCGGGACATGGAGCTTTCTTT.

The chain combines TRBV16 with TRBJ2-7; the D is unclear. V gave up 4 bases and J gave up 7 bases, with 20 bases separating them. This CDR3 region has 15 residues. Germline assignment: CDR1 KGHSY and CDR2 FQNENV. The CDR3 loop reads CASSRAPGPPGEQYF. The CDR3 DNA follows: TGTGCCAGCAGCCGCGCTCCGGGCCCACCCGGGGAGCAGTACTTC.

The chain links TRBV27 to TRBJ1-1; possible D gene TRBD1, 6 bases. Trimming stripped 7 bases from V and 0 bases from J, with 27 bases between. Germline CDR1 reads MNHEY; CDR2 reads SMNVEV (reference sequence). This CDR3 is built from 19 residues. The chain's CDR3 is CASTPHGGAVPRLNTEAFF. CDR3 nucleotides: TGTGCCAGCACCCCTCATGGGGGGGCCGTACCCCGTTTGAACACTGAAGCTTTCTTT.

The chain is built from TRBV9 and TRBJ1-1, with D possibly matching TRBD1 (6 bases). The V end was cut by 3 bases, the J end by 2 bases, with 11 bases between. The CDR3 spans 14 residues. Germline V gives CDR1 SGDLS, CDR2 YYNGEE. The CDR3, as DNA: TGTGCCAGCAGCGCGTGGGACAAAAACACTGAAGCTTTCTTT. Protein sequence: CASSAWDKNTEAFF.